The sequence of this TCR beta chain was determined in a study of vaccination and CD4 T cells after COVID-19. Study context: A CEFX pool, an HIV-1 Nef pool, or else no peptide went into the control cultures.

As to treatment: 10-day PBMC culture with coronavirus spike peptide pools or control peptides (ViraFEST assay). The CDR3 has 15 amino acids. The ends were cut back, 0 bases at V and 0 bases at J, with 6 bases in the middle. CDR1 SGHVS and CDR2 FQNEAQ come from the germline V gene. Cultured CD4+ T cells had their DNA profiled by the Oncomine TCR Beta short-read assay. TCRdb reprocessed the PCR reads via MiXCR and lists one record per CDR3 protein. The sample carries roughly 12,000 distinct CDR3 sequences, roughly 29% recorded once. As for this clonotype: Its antigen is still unknown.

The rearrangement links TRBV7-8 to TRBJ2-1; the D is unclear. This receptor was identified in a human donor who had recovered from COVID-19. The sample in question was CD4+ T cells from blood, cultured in vitro, obtained after SARS-CoV-2 vaccination. CDR3 protein: CASSLAENSYNEQFF. The DNA of the CDR3 is TGTGCCAGCAGCTTAGCCGAAAACTCCTACAATGAGCAGTTCTTC.